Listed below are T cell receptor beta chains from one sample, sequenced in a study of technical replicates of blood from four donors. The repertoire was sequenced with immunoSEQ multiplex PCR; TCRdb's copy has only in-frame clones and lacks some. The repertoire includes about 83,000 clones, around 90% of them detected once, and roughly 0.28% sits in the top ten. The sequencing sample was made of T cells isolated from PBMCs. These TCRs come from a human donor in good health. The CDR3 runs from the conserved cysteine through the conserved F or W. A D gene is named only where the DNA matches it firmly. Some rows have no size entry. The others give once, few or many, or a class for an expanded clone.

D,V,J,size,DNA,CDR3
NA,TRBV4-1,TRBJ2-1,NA,TGCGCCAGCAGCCAAGATCCCCGCGGGTACAATGAGCAGTTCTTC,CASSQDPRGYNEQFF
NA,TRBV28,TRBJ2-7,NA,TGTGCCAGCAGTTTTTCTGTATCCTACGAGCAGTACTTC,CASSFSVSYEQYF
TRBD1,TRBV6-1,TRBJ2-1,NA,TGTGCCAGCAGTGCAGGGACAGCCACCTACAATGAGCAGTTCTTC,CASSAGTATYNEQFF
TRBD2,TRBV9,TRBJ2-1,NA,TGTGCCAGCAGCGCCTCTAGACTAGCGGGGGGGACAGGTGCTCAGTTCTTC,CASSASRLAGGTGAQFF
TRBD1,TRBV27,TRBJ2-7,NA,TGTGCCAGCAGTCCTTTCGACAGGGTAGGGTACGAGCAGTACTTC,CASSPFDRVGYEQYF
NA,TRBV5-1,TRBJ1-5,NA,TGCGCCAGCAGCTGGACCGGGATGGAGCCCCAGCATTTT,CASSWTGMEPQHF
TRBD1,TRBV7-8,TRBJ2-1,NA,TGTGCCAGCAGCTTAACGACAGGGGGATACAATGAGCAGTTCTTC,CASSLTTGGYNEQFF
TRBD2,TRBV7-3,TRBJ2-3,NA,TGTGCCAGCAGTCTTGGACTAGCGGGCCTTAATACGCAGTATTTT,CASSLGLAGLNTQYF
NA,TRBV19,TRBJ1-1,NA,TGTGCCAGTTCGGCAGGGAAGGTATCTGAAGCTTTCTTT,CASSAGKVSEAFF
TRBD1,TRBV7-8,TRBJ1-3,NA,TGTGCCAGCAGCGACGTCCCGGGACAGGGAAACACCATATATTTT,CASSDVPGQGNTIYF
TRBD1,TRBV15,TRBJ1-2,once,TGTGCCACCAGCAGAGGGGGACAGGGGAACTATGGCTACACCTTC,CATSRGGQGNYGYTF
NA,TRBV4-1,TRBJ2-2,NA,TGCGCCAGCAGCCCGCCTCTTGAGGACGGGGAGCTGTTTTTT,CASSPPLEDGELFF
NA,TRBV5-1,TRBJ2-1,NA,TGCGCCAGCAGCTTAGAGGGCGCCCGTAGTAATGAGCAGTTCTTC,CASSLEGARSNEQFF
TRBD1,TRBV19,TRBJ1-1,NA,TGTGCCAGTAGTATTACAGGGGGAGGGAACACTGAAGCTTTCTTT,CASSITGGGNTEAFF
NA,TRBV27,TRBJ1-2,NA,TGTGCCAGCAGCAGACAGTTAATCGGTGGCTACACCTTC,CASSRQLIGGYTF
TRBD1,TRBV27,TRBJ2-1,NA,TGTGCCAGCAGTCCGGGGACAGGGGGCTACAATGAGCAGTTCTTC,CASSPGTGGYNEQFF
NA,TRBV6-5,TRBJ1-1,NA,TGTGCCAGCAGGGGACAGAACACTGAAGCTTTCTTT,CASRGQNTEAFF
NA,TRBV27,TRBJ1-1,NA,TGTGCCAGCAGTTTTACAGGACCCACTGAAGCTTTCTTT,CASSFTGPTEAFF
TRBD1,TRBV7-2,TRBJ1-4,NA,TGTGCCAGCGTCCAGGGGGCATGGGAGTCTTGGGAAAAACTGTTTTTT,CASVQGAWESWEKLFF
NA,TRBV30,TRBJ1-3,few,TGTGCCTGGAGAATCAGGCTCTCTGGAAACACCATATATTTT,CAWRIRLSGNTIYF
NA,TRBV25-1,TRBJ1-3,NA,TGTGCCACCACCGACAGCTCTGGAAACACCATATATTTT,CATTDSSGNTIYF
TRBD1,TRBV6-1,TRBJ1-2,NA,TGTGCCAGCAGTGTCCTCCTGGAGGGGGCCTATGGCTACACCTTC,CASSVLLEGAYGYTF
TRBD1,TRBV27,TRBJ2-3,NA,TGTGCCAGCAGTTTGTGGACAGGGGCTGAAAGCACAGATACGCAGTATTTT,CASSLWTGAESTDTQYF
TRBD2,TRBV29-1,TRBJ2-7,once,TGCAGCGTTGAAGCTAGCGGGAACCGCTACGAGCAGTACTTC,CSVEASGNRYEQYF
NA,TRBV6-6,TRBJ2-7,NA,TGTGCCAGCACCTATTTTCAAACAGGGAGCGAGCAGTACTTC,CASTYFQTGSEQYF
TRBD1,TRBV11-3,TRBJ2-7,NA,TGTGCCAGCAGCTTAGGGCGGACAGGGCACGAGCAGTACTTC,CASSLGRTGHEQYF
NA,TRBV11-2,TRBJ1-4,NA,TGTGCCAGCAGCTTTGGACAGCGTAATGAAAAACTGTTTTTT,CASSFGQRNEKLFF
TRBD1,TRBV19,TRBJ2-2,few,TGTGCCACCCTGTCCGGACAGGGGGTTATCGGGGAGCTGTTTTTT,CATLSGQGVIGELFF
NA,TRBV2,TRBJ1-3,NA,TGTGCCAGCAGGCGGACAGAAGGAGACTCTGGAAACACCATATATTTT,CASRRTEGDSGNTIYF
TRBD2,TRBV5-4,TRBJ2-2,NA,TGTGCCAGCAGCGGAGCTAGCGGGGGGACCTACACCGGGGAGCTGTTTTTT,CASSGASGGTYTGELFF
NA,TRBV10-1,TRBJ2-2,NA,TGCGCCAGCAGTGAGTCTCTGTCCAGGGGCACGAGGACCGGGGAGCTGTTTTTT,CASSESLSRGTRTGELFF
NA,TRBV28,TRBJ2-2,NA,TGTGCCAGCAGTCTAAACAGGGCCGGGGAGCTGTTTTTT,CASSLNRAGELFF
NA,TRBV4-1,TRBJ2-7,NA,TGCGCCAGCAGCCAAGATCTACTAGCTCCAACGAGCTCCTACGAGCAGTACTTC,CASSQDLLAPTSSYEQYF
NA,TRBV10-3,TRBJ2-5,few,TGTGCCATCAGTGAGTTTAGAGCCGAAGAGACCCAGTACTTC,CAISEFRAEETQYF
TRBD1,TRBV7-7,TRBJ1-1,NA,TGTGCCAGCAGCCCATTCGACAGGGGCGAATCTGAAGCTTTCTTT,CASSPFDRGESEAFF
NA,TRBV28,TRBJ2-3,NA,TGTGCCAGCAGTTCCGCCGAGAAGCGCACAGATACGCAGTATTTT,CASSSAEKRTDTQYF
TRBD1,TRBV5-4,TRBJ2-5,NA,TGTGCCAGCAGCCGGGACAGGGGGGAGACCCAGTACTTC,CASSRDRGETQYF
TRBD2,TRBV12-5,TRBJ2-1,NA,TGTGCTAGTGGTTTGGATCTAGCGGGAGGGTCCTACAATGAGCAGTTCTTC,CASGLDLAGGSYNEQFF
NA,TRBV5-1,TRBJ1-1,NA,TGCGCCAGCAGCTTCCAGACCCGAGAGACTTCAAACACTGAAGCTTTCTTT,CASSFQTRETSNTEAFF
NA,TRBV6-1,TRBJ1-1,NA,TGTGCCAGCAGTGATCACCCGGGACTAAGCACTGAAGCTTTCTTT,CASSDHPGLSTEAFF
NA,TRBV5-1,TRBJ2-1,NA,TGCGCCAGCAGCTTGGCCGGGGTGGGAACCTACAATGAGCAGTTCTTC,CASSLAGVGTYNEQFF
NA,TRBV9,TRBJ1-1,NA,TGTGCCAGCAGCGAGAGTGGTGTAATGAACACTGAAGCTTTCTTT,CASSESGVMNTEAFF
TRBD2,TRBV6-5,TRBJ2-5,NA,TGTGCCAGCAGTTACTTTAGCGGGGGAGAAGAGACCCAGTACTTC,CASSYFSGGEETQYF
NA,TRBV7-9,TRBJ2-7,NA,TGTGCCAGCAGCAAACAGACCTACGAGCAGTACTTC,CASSKQTYEQYF
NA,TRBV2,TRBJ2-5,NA,TGTGCCAGCAGTGATACGGTCCAAGAGACCCAGTACTTC,CASSDTVQETQYF
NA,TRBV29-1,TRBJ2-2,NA,TGCAGCGTTGTGCAAGCAGGGTCCATCGGGGAGCTGTTTTTT,CSVVQAGSIGELFF
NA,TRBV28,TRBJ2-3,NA,TGTGCCAGCAGTTTCCAGCGGAGGTGGCCGTATTTT,CASSFQRRWPYF
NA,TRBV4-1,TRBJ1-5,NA,TGCGCCAGCAGCCAAGATAGCGGCAGTCTCGGCCAGCCCCAGCATTTT,CASSQDSGSLGQPQHF
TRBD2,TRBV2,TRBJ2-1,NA,TGTGCCAGCAGTGAAATGGGACTAGTCTCCTACAATGAGCAGTTCTTC,CASSEMGLVSYNEQFF
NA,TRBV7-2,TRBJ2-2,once,TGTGCCAGCAGCTTACTTCTGGGGCGCACCACCGGGGAGCTGTTTTTT,CASSLLLGRTTGELFF
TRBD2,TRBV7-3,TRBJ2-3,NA,TGTGCCAGCAGCCCAAGGGGTGAAATAGCGGGCGTAGGAGAAGATACGCAGTATTTT,CASSPRGEIAGVGEDTQYF